The T cell receptor (beta chain) under discussion was sequenced for a study of T cell responses to AZD1222 COVID-19 vaccine. Produced via immunoSEQ multiplex PCR; TCRdb's table is partial and in-frame only. This table holds tens of thousands of clones, more than 90% found once. Per the germline V gene, CDR1 is SGHVS and CDR2 is FQNEAQ. The CDR3 spans 11 residues. V shed 8 bases and J shed 4 bases, with 6 bases lying between them. The J gene is TRBJ2-1, the V gene TRBV7-8, with D unclear. The sequence derives from an adult in good health. Here the sequenced sample was peripheral blood, taken on day 0 of AZD1222 vaccination. CDR3 sequence: CASGQYNEQFF. CDR3 in DNA: TGTGCCAGCGGGCAGTACAATGAGCAGTTCTTC. The variable domain in full, with the rest retrieved from reference TRBV7-8 and TRBJ2-1, is GAGVSQSPRYKVAKRGQDVALRCDPISGHVSLFWYQQALGQGPEFLTYFQNEAQLDKSGLPSDRFFAERPEGSVSTLKIQRTQQEDSAVYLCASGQYNEQFFGPGTRLTVL.